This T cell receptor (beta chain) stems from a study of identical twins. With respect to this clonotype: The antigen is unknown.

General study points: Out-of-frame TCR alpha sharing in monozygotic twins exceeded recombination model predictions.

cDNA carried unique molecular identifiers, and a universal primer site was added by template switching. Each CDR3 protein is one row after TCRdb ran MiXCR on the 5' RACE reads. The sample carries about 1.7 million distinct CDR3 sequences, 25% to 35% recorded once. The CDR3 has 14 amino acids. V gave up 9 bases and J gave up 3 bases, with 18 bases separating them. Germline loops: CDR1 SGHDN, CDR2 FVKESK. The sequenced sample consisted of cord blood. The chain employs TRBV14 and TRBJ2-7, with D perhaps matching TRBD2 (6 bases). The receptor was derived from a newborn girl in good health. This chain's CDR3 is CASSGDPSYYEQYF. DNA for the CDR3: TGTGCCAGTTCGGGGGATCCCTCTTACTACGAGCAGTACTTC.